The clone carrying this TCR beta chain is a singleton in its sample. The data belong to a study of blood T cell repertoires in COVID-19. The germline V gene has CDR1 LGHNA and CDR2 YSLEER. This CDR3 spans 18 amino acids. Trimming removed 1 base from V and 3 bases from J; junction bases left unmatched: 12. In the original workflow: Reference gene primers were amplified, and this amplification served to estimate nucleated cell counts. Data came from immunoSEQ multiplex PCR; TCRdb stores just in-frame clones and leaves some out. That table gives V, J and clone size, and the DNA gave D and trimming. The sample lists fewer than 450,000 clones, around 90% occurring once.

This chain connects TRBV4-3 to TRBJ2-3; TRBD2 aligns across 8 bases. This TCR was sampled from a woman aged 18 to 35 who had recovered from COVID-19. The sample comprised peripheral blood. The CDR3 sequence is CASSQVVPILAVTDTQYF. CDR3 DNA sequence: TGCGCCAGCAGCCAAGTCGTCCCCATACTAGCGGTGACAGATACGCAGTATTTT.